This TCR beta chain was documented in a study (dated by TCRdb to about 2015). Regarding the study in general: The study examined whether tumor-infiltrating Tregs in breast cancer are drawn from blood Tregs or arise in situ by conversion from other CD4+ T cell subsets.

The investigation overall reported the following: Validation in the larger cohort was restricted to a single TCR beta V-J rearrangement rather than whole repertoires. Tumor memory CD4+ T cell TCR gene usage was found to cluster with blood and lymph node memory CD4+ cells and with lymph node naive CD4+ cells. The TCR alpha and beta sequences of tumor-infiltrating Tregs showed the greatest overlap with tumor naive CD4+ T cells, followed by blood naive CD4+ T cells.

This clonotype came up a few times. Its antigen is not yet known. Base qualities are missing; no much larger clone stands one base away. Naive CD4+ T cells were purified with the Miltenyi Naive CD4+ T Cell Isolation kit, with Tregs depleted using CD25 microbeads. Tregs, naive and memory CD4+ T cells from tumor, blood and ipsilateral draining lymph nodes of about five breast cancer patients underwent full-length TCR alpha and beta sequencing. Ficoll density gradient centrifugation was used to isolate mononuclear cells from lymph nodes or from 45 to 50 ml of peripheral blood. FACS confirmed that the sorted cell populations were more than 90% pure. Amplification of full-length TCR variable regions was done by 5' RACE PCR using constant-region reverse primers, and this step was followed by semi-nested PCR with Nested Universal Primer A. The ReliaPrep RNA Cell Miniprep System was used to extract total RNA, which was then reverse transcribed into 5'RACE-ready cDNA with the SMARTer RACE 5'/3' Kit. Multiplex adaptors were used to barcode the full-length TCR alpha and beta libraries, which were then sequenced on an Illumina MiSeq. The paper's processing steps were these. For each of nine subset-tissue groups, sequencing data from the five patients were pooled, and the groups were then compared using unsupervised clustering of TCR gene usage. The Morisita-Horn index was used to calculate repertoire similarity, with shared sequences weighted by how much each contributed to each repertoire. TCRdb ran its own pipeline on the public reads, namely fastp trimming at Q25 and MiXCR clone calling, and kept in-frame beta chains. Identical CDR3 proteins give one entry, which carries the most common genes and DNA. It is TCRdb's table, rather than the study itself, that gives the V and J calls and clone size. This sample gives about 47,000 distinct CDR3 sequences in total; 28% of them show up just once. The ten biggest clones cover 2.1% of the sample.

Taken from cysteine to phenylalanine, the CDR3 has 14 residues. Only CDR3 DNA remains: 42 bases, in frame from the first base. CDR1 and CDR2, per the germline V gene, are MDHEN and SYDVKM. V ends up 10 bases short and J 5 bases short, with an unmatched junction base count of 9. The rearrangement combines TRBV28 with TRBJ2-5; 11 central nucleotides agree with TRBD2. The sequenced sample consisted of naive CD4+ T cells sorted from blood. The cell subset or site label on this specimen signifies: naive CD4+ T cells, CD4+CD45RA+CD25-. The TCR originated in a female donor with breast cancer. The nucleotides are TGTGCCACCACTAGACTAGCGGGATCGGAGACCCAGTACTTC. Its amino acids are CATTRLAGSETQYF.